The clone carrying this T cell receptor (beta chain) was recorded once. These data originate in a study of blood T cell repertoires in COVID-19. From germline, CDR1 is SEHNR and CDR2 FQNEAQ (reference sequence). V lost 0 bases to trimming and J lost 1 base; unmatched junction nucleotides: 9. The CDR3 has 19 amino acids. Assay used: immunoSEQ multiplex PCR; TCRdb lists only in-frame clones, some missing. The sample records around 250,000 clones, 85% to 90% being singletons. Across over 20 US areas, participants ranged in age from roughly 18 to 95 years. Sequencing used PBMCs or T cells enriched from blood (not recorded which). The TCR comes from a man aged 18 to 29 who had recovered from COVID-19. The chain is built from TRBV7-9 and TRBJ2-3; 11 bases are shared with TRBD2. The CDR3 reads CASSLASGTSGFRTDTQYF. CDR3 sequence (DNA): TGTGCCAGCAGCTTAGCTAGTGGGACTAGCGGTTTTCGCACAGATACGCAGTATTTT.